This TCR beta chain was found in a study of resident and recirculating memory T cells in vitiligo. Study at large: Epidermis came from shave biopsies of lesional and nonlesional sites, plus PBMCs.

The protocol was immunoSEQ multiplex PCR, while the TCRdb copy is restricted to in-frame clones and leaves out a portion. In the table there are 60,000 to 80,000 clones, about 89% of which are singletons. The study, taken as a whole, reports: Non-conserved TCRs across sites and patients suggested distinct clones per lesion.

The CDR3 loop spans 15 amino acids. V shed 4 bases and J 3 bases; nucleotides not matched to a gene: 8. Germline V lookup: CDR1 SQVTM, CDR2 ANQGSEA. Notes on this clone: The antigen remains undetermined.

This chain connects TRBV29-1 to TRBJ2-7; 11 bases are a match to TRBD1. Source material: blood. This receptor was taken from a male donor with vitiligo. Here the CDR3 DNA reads TGCAGCGTTGGTAAAGGGACAGGGGGAATCTACGAGCAGTACTTC. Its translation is CSVGKGTGGIYEQYF.